What follows are 22 T cell receptor beta chains derived from one specimen sequenced in a study of beta chain features in type 1 diabetes. The isolated RNA, all of it, was reverse transcribed, so expressed TCRB transcripts were what got sequenced. Libraries were prepared by immunoSEQ multiplex PCR; TCRdb keeps only in-frame clonotypes and omits some of them. The sample holds about 110,000 clones, almost 40% seen once. What was sequenced was stem cell memory CD4+ T cells from blood. The receptors derive from a woman aged 18-29 years in good health.

The chain carries TRBV7-8 and TRBJ1-2; D is possibly TRBD1 (6 bases). V was clipped by 3 bases and J by 1 base, with 18 bases between them. Germline V gene sequence: CDR1 SGHVS, CDR2 FQNEAQ. This CDR3 is 17 amino acids long. CDR3: CASSFNAGTQNNYGYTF. CDR3 sequence (DNA): TGTGCCAGCAGCTTCAACGCCGGGACACAAAATAACTATGGCTACACCTTC.

J is TRBJ2-1 and V is TRBV7-3; TRBD1 is a possible D gene (6 bases). The CDR3 is made up of 16 amino acids. CDR1 and CDR2 (germline): SGHTA, FQGTGA. With 5 bases removed from V and 4 bases from J, the gap between germline ends came to 18 bases. In DNA, the CDR3 is TGTGCCAGCAGCCTAGCCGGTGGGACACCTTACAATGAGCAGTTCTTC. Amino acid sequence: CASSLAGGTPYNEQFF.

V usage is TRBV30 and J usage is TRBJ2-1; 10 nucleotides line up with TRBD2. This CDR3 comprises 15 residues. CDR1 is GTSNPN and CDR2 is SVGIG in the germline V gene (reference sequence). V was clipped by 1 base and J by 4 bases; unmatched bases: 4. CDR3 sequence: CAWSAGTSAYNEQFF. CDR3 nucleotides: TGTGCCTGGAGTGCCGGGACTAGCGCATACAATGAGCAGTTCTTC.

This rearrangement joins TRBV2 to TRBJ2-1, with D perhaps TRBD2 (6 bases). Germline CDR1 is SNHLY and CDR2 is FYNNEI. This CDR3 region has 19 residues. V lost 5 bases and J 2 bases, leaving 25 bases between the germline ends. The CDR3, as DNA: TGTGCCAGCAGTACGGAAAGTTTTACGGGAGTGGGACCCTACAATGAGCAGTTCTTC. This encodes CASSTESFTGVGPYNEQFF. Filled out from reference TRBV2 and TRBJ2-1, the complete variable domain reads EPEVTQTPSHQVTQMGQEVILRCVPISNHLYFYWYRQILGQKVEFLVSFYNNEISEKSEIFDDQFSVERPDGSNFTLKIRSTKLEDSAMYFCASSTESFTGVGPYNEQFFGPGTRLTVL.

The J gene is TRBJ1-1, the V gene TRBV19; 7 bases map to TRBD1. This CDR3 has 14 residues. The trim removed 5 bases at V and 6 bases at J, leaving 9 bases unmatched. CDR1 is LNHDA, CDR2 SQIVND, per germline (reference sequence). For the CDR3, the DNA is TGTGCCAGTAGTCCCCAACAGGGGTGGCCTGAAGCTTTCTTT. Translation: CASSPQQGWPEAFF.

This sequence joins TRBV19 and TRBJ1-1, with D uncertain. This CDR3 region has 14 residues. Germline V lookup: CDR1 LNHDA, CDR2 SQIVND (reference sequence). The V end lost 3 bases, the J end lost 0 bases, and 8 bases lay between the germline ends. The CDR3 bases are TGTGCCAGTAGTATTGTAACAATGAACACTGAAGCTTTCTTT. This encodes CASSIVTMNTEAFF. The whole variable domain, remainder taken from reference TRBV19 and TRBJ1-1, is DGGITQSPKYLFRKEGQNVTLSCEQNLNHDAMYWYRQDPGQGLRLIYYSQIVNDFQKGDIAEGYSVSREKKESFPLTVTSAQKNPTAFYLCASSIVTMNTEAFFGQGTRLTVV.

J is TRBJ2-7 and V is TRBV7-2, with TRBD1 matching 9 bases. The germline CDR1 and CDR2 sequences are SGHTA and FQGNSA. CDR3 size: 16 residues. With 6 bases clipped from V and 3 bases from J, the junction kept 12 bases outside the gene matches. The CDR3 is CASSSTGTGFFYEQYF. The CDR3 nucleotides read TGTGCCAGCAGTTCCACCGGGACAGGGTTTTTCTACGAGCAGTACTTC.

This clone was seen only a few times. This chain uses TRBV4-1 with TRBJ2-7; a possible D gene is TRBD2 (6 bases). Trimming pared 4 bases from V and 4 bases from J, leaving 14 bases between. This CDR3 spans 14 amino acids. Germline values: CDR1 MGHRA, CDR2 YSYEKL. Here the CDR3 DNA reads TGCGCCAGCAGCCTGAGCGGGCTCTTATACGAGCAGTACTTC. Translating it yields CASSLSGLLYEQYF.

The J gene is TRBJ2-1, the V gene TRBV11-2; 7 bases are a match to TRBD2. Trimming cost V 3 bases and J 6 bases; bases outside gene matches: 5. This CDR3 region has 14 residues. CDR1 SGHAT and CDR2 FQNNGV come from the germline V gene. The CDR3, as DNA: TGTGCCAGCAGCTTGGTCGGGAGGAGCAATGAGCAGTTCTTC. It codes for CASSLVGRSNEQFF.

The J gene is TRBJ2-2, the V gene TRBV27, with TRBD2 identical over 11 bases. CDR1 and CDR2 (germline): MNHEY, SMNVEV (reference sequence). The CDR3 runs 17 residues. The junction had 5 bases not matched to a gene; V was cut back by 0 bases and J by 5 bases. This CDR3 reads CASSLSLAGVQTGELFF. Here the CDR3 DNA reads TGTGCCAGCAGTTTATCACTAGCGGGAGTCCAAACCGGGGAGCTGTTTTTT.

This clone was recorded a few times. The V and J genes are TRBV28 and TRBJ2-5, with D tentatively TRBD1 (5 bases). Deletions cut 2 bases from V and 2 bases from J, with 12 bases between. This CDR3 is built from 15 residues. Looked up from germline, CDR1 is MDHEN and CDR2 is SYDVKM. CDR3 coding DNA: TGTGCCAGCAGTTTACGAAGGACACCACAAGAGACCCAGTACTTC. It codes for CASSLRRTPQETQYF.

This chain links TRBV28 with TRBJ2-3, with TRBD2 identical over 9 bases. Germline V gene data show CDR1 as MDHEN and CDR2 as SYDVKM. CDR3 size: 17 residues. J gave up 3 bases and V 1 base, and 8 bases lay outside the gene matches. CDR3 bases: TGTGCCAGCAGTTTATTCCTGCCGGCGGGAGGGACAGATACGCAGTATTTT. Translating gives CASSLFLPAGGTDTQYF. The entire variable domain, with the rest obtained from reference TRBV28 and TRBJ2-3, is as follows: DVKVTQSSRYLVKRTGEKVFLECVQDMDHENMFWYRQDPGLGLRLIYFSYDVKMKEKGDIPEGYSVSREKKERFSLILESASTNQTSMYLCASSLFLPAGGTDTQYFGPGTRLTVL.

This clone was detected only a few times. V and J are TRBV7-9 and TRBJ1-2; D perhaps matches TRBD1 (5 bases). CDR3 length equals 16 residues. V dropped 1 base and J dropped 3 bases, with 15 bases sitting between them. Germline CDR1 is SEHNR and CDR2 is FQNEAQ (reference sequence). The CDR3 nucleotides are TGTGCCAGCAGCTTAGTGGCGGGGGTGGTCTACTATGGCTACACCTTC. It translates to CASSLVAGVVYYGYTF.

This clone was detected only a few times. J is TRBJ2-3 and V is TRBV19; tentative D call: TRBD2 (5 bases). Germline V lookup: CDR1 LNHDA, CDR2 SQIVND (reference sequence). The CDR3 totals 14 residues. With 3 bases removed from V and 1 base from J, the gap between germline ends came to 8 bases. CDR3 in amino acids: CASSIAGRTDTQYF. Here the CDR3 DNA reads TGTGCCAGTAGTATTGCGGGTCGCACAGATACGCAGTATTTT. Drawing the rest from reference TRBV19 and TRBJ2-3, the complete variable domain is DGGITQSPKYLFRKEGQNVTLSCEQNLNHDAMYWYRQDPGQGLRLIYYSQIVNDFQKGDIAEGYSVSREKKESFPLTVTSAQKNPTAFYLCASSIAGRTDTQYFGPGTRLTVL.

The table lists this clone with a count of one. The CDR3 sequence: CASSFSLSEAFF. The CDR3, as DNA: TGTGCCAGCAGCTTTAGTCTTTCTGAAGCTTTCTTT. The gene calls are TRBV5-4 and TRBJ1-1; D gene uncertain. CDR1 and CDR2 (germline): SGHNT, YYREEE (reference sequence). The CDR3 length is 12 residues. V was cut by 2 bases and J by 6 bases, with 8 bases left in between. Drawing the rest from reference TRBV5-4 and TRBJ1-1, the complete variable domain is ETGVTQSPTHLIKTRGQQVTLRCSSQSGHNTVSWYQQALGQGPQFIFQYYREEENGRGNFPPRFSGLQFPNYSSELNVNALELDDSALYLCASSFSLSEAFFGQGTRLTVV.

V usage is TRBV10-3 and J usage is TRBJ2-7, with a possible D match to TRBD2 (5 bases). The CDR3 loop spans 14 amino acids. V lost 4 bases and J lost 4, with 14 bases in between. The germline V gene has CDR1 ENHRY and CDR2 SYGVKD. CDR3 in DNA: TGTGCCATCAGTGGCGACCACAGAGGGTACGAGCAGTACTTC. Residues: CAISGDHRGYEQYF.

The gene calls are TRBV18 and TRBJ2-7; D is undetermined. V was shortened by 5 bases and J by 3 bases, with 17 bases between the two germline ends. From germline, CDR1 is KGHSH and CDR2 LQKENI. This CDR3 has 15 amino acids. The CDR3 spells CASSITQTRIYEQYF. In DNA, the CDR3 is TGTGCCAGCTCAATTACCCAGACGCGGATCTACGAGCAGTACTTC.

This clone was detected a few times. The chain has TRBV1 and TRBJ2-1; TRBD2 was called by the table and not checked on the DNA. TRBV1 is a listed pseudogene. The CDR3 runs to 15 residues. The CDR3 bases are TGCACCAGCAGCCAAGGACGGGACTACCTGAATGAGCAGTTCTTC. This sequence encodes CTSSQGRDYLNEQFF.

The chain is built from TRBV5-1 and TRBJ1-2; the D is unclear. There are 14 residues in the CDR3. Germline V gene sequence: CDR1 SGHRS, CDR2 YFSETQ. Trimming left V 4 bases short and J 2 bases short, with 12 bases between. Here the CDR3 DNA reads TGCGCCAGCAGCCTGCCACTCAAGAACTATGGCTACACCTTC. Protein product: CASSLPLKNYGYTF.

This chain links TRBV6-5 with TRBJ2-7; D perhaps matches TRBD2 (6 bases). The CDR3 is made up of 12 amino acids. Trimming removed 7 bases from V and 6 bases from J, with 13 bases in between. Germline CDR1 MNHEY, CDR2 SVGAGI. CDR3 protein: CASKGWGGEQYF. CDR3 nucleotides: TGTGCCAGCAAGGGATGGGGAGGCGAGCAGTACTTC.

Only a few counts were recorded for this clone. The chain uses TRBV27 and TRBJ2-2; TRBD1 matches at 7 bases. V was pared by 6 bases and J by 6 bases, with 13 bases of the junction left unmatched. Germline CDR1 and CDR2: MNHEY and SMNVEV (reference sequence). This CDR3 contains 16 residues. This CDR3 reads CASSETGRVSAGELFF. In nucleotides, the CDR3 is TGTGCCAGCAGCGAGACAGGGCGGGTGAGCGCCGGGGAGCTGTTTTTT.

V usage is TRBV7-2 and J usage is TRBJ2-3; D remains ambiguous. The CDR3 has 13 amino acids. Trimming pared 5 bases from V and 0 bases from J, leaving 6 bases between. Germline V CDR1 and CDR2: SGHTA, FQGNSA. Here the CDR3 DNA reads TGTGCCAGCAGCCCCACTAGCACAGATACGCAGTATTTT. This encodes CASSPTSTDTQYF. Using reference TRBV7-2 and TRBJ2-3 for the parts outside the CDR3, the full variable domain is GAGVSQSPSNKVTEKGKDVELRCDPISGHTALYWYRQSLGQGLEFLIYFQGNSAPDKSGLPSDRFSAERTGGSVSTLTIQRTQQEDSAVYLCASSPTSTDTQYFGPGTRLTVL.